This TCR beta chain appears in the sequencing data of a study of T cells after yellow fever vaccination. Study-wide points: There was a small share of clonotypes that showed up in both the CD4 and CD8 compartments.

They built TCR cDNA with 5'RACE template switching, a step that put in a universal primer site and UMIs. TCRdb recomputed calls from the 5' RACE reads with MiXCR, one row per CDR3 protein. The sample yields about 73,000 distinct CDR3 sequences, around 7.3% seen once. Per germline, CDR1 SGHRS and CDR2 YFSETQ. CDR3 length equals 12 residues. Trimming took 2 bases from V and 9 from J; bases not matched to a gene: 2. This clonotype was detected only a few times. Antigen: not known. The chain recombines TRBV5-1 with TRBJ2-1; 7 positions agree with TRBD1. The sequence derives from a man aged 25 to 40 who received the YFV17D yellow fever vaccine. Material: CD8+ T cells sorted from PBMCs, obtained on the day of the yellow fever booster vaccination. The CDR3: CASSFSGGEQFF. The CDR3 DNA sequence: TGCGCCAGCAGCTTCTCAGGGGGTGAGCAGTTCTTC.